There are a few counts of the clone carrying this T cell receptor beta chain. This entry belongs to a study of human T cells and chemical hapten exposure. TCRdb re-derived calls from the RACE reads in MiXCR, one entry per CDR3 protein. The sample yields about 120,000 distinct CDR3 sequences, approximately 13% seen once. Regarding time point: pre-sensitization, week 0. Treatment denoted: therapeutic diphenylcyclopropenone sensitization with weekly scalp DPC. The receptor was derived from a woman younger than 30 with alopecia areata. Some clones in this sample may be carry-over from other donors' samples. Sequencing used whole blood, obtained in connection with sensitization to the hapten diphenylcyclopropenone (DPC).

The CDR3 DNA follows: TGTGCCAGCAGGGGGACAAGCACAGATACGCAGTATTTT. Its translation is CASRGTSTDTQYF. This chain joins TRBV6-2 or TRBV6-3 and TRBJ2-3; possible D gene TRBD1, 6 bases. The V end lost 6 bases, the J end lost 0 bases, and 7 bases lay between the germline ends. The CDR3 covers 13 residues. The germline gives CDR1 MNHEY, CDR2 SVGEGT.